This passage covers 32 T cell receptor beta chains from one sample sequenced in a study of T cells after yellow fever vaccination. TCRdb called the 5' RACE reads again in MiXCR, with one record for every CDR3 protein. The sample shows around 320,000 distinct CDR3 sequences, approximately 4.3% of them seen only once. The material sequenced was PBMCs, taken 15 days after the yellow fever booster vaccination. These receptors were taken from a man between 18 and 29 years old who received the YFV17D yellow fever vaccine.

This clonotype was recorded many times. This chain links TRBV20-1 with TRBJ1-4; D remains ambiguous. The CDR3 contains 13 residues. Between the trimmed V and J ends, which lost 4 bases and 8 bases, there was a span of 14 bases. From germline, CDR1 is DFQATT and CDR2 SNEGSKA (reference sequence). As DNA, the CDR3 is TGCAGTGCTAACGAGGGAGGTCGGGAAAAACTGTTTTTT. It yields the protein CSANEGGREKLFF.

This clonotype was counted a few times. The rearrangement links TRBV7-6 to TRBJ2-5; D might be TRBD1 (6 bases). The V end was cut by 2 bases, the J end by 1 base, with 11 bases between. The CDR3 runs 15 residues. Germline lookup yields CDR1 SGHVS and CDR2 FNYEAQ. The CDR3 is CASSLKTGLQETQYF. The CDR3 DNA sequence: TGTGCCAGCAGCTTAAAAACAGGGCTCCAAGAGACCCAGTACTTC.

The chain combines TRBV7-3 with TRBJ1-1, with D uncertain. Germline CDR1 SGHTA, CDR2 FQGTGA. The CDR3 runs to 13 residues. The ends were cut back, 5 bases at V and 1 base at J, with 8 bases in the middle. CDR3 in amino acids: CASSVQRNTEAFF. The CDR3 DNA is TGTGCCAGCAGCGTACAGAGGAACACTGAAGCTTTCTTT. The full variable domain, rest sourced from reference TRBV7-3 and TRBJ1-1, is GAGVSQTPSNKVTEKGKYVELRCDPISGHTALYWYRQSLGQGPEFLIYFQGTGAADDSGLPNDRFFAVRPEGSVSTLKIQRTERGDSAVYLCASSVQRNTEAFFGQGTRLTVV.

The gene calls are TRBV5-1 and TRBJ2-3, with 9 nucleotides matching TRBD2. With V trimmed by 0 bases and J by 2 bases, 7 bases remained unmatched. Germline loops: CDR1 SGHRS, CDR2 YFSETQ. CDR3 length equals 17 residues. The CDR3 spells CASSLGAGGGATDTQYF. The CDR3 DNA reads as TGCGCCAGCAGCTTGGGTGCAGGCGGGGGGGCCACAGATACGCAGTATTTT.

This clonotype was recorded many times. V usage is TRBV5-1 and J usage is TRBJ1-2; weak D call: TRBD1 (6 bases). Germline lookup yields CDR1 SGHRS and CDR2 YFSETQ. V lost 4 bases and J lost 0, with 10 bases in between. CDR3 length: 14 residues. This CDR3 is CASSIGQSNYGYTF. The CDR3 nucleotides are TGCGCCAGCAGCATCGGACAGTCTAACTATGGCTACACCTTC.

V gene TRBV29-1 combines with J gene TRBJ2-7, with 7 bases fitting TRBD1. The V gene's germline CDR1 is SQVTM and CDR2 ANQGSEA. This CDR3 contains 13 residues. After removal of 3 bases from V and 9 bases from J, the junction contained 11 bases not matched to a gene. This chain's CDR3 is CSVEASDGDRQYF. The CDR3 coding sequence is TGCAGCGTTGAGGCGTCGGATGGGGACAGGCAGTACTTC.

This clonotype was detected only a few times. The chain joins TRBV28 to TRBJ2-1; 7 bases line up with TRBD2. Trimming removed 2 bases from V and 3 bases from J; junction bases left unmatched: 1. Germline V lookup: CDR1 MDHEN, CDR2 SYDVKM. The CDR3 has 14 amino acids. In DNA form, the CDR3 reads TGTGCCAGCAGTTTAGCGGGGGTCTACAATGAGCAGTTCTTC. This encodes CASSLAGVYNEQFF.

Written as DNA, the CDR3 is TGCGCCAGCAGCTCGTCTCCGGGACCGGTCTCTGGGGCCAACGTCCTGACTTTC. Protein: CASSSSPGPVSGANVLTF. The chain links TRBV5-1 to TRBJ2-6, with D tentatively TRBD1 or TRBD2 (5 bases each). The CDR3 totals 18 residues. Trimming left V 3 bases short and J 0 bases short, with 16 bases between. From germline, CDR1 is SGHRS and CDR2 YFSETQ.

The V gene is TRBV6-6, the J gene TRBJ2-2; a possible D gene is TRBD1 (6 bases). CDR3 size: 12 residues. Trimming shortened V by 6 bases and J by 6 bases, and 8 bases separated the two germline ends. CDR1 is MNHNY and CDR2 is SVGAGI in the germline V gene (reference sequence). Here the CDR3 DNA reads TGTGCCAGCAGACAGGGTCCCGGGGAGCTGTTTTTT. This gives the protein CASRQGPGELFF.

This clonotype showed up many times. The chain links TRBV6-1 to TRBJ2-2; 12 bases map to TRBD1. This CDR3 is 15 amino acids long. The germline V gene encodes CDR1 MNHNS and CDR2 SASEGT. V lost 6 bases to trimming and J lost 7 bases; unmatched junction nucleotides: 6. DNA of the CDR3: TGTGCCAGCAGGGGGACAGGGGGCTTTATCGGGGAGCTGTTTTTT. It is translated as CASRGTGGFIGELFF.

This clonotype was counted ten times or more. The chain employs TRBV29-1 and TRBJ2-1; 9 bases are shared with TRBD1. This CDR3 region has 12 residues. Trimming at V came to 7 bases and at J to 7 bases, leaving 5 bases not matched to a gene. The germline gives CDR1 SQVTM, CDR2 ANQGSEA. For the CDR3, the DNA is TGCAGCGGACGACAGGGGGGGAATGAGCAGTTCTTC. Amino acids: CSGRQGGNEQFF.

There are a few counts of this clonotype. The CDR3 sequence: CASSLPTSGHEQFF. The CDR3 DNA is TGTGCCAGCAGTTTGCCTACTAGCGGCCATGAGCAGTTCTTC. V usage is TRBV28 and J usage is TRBJ2-1; TRBD2 agrees at 8 bases. V gave up 3 bases and J gave up 8 bases; unmatched junction bases: 6. CDR1 and CDR2 from the germline V gene are MDHEN and SYDVKM. The CDR3 has 14 amino acids.

This clonotype has only a few counts. The chain links TRBV29-1 to TRBJ2-3; 7 bases fit TRBD2. The length of the CDR3 is 16 residues. Looked up from germline, CDR1 is SQVTM and CDR2 is ANQGSEA. V gave up 1 base and J gave up 0 bases; unmatched junction bases: 7. CDR3 sequence: CSVEAGGNPSTDTQYF. CDR3 nucleotides: TGCAGCGTTGAAGCGGGGGGAAACCCTAGCACAGATACGCAGTATTTT.

This clonotype was seen ten or more times. The chain uses TRBV5-6 and TRBJ2-1, with D possibly called TRBD1 or TRBD2 (5 bases each). The CDR3 extends over 13 amino acids. Germline V CDR1 and CDR2: SGHDT, YYEEEE. Between the trimmed V and J ends, which lost 5 bases and 5 bases, there was a span of 11 bases. CDR3 region: CASSLGVDNEQFF. CDR3 DNA: TGTGCCAGCAGTCTGGGGGTAGACAATGAGCAGTTCTTC.

This clonotype was counted many times. This chain connects TRBV27 to TRBJ2-7, with 7 bases lining up with TRBD2. V trimming: 6 bases; J trimming: 4 bases; junction bases outside the gene matches: 6. In germline, CDR1 is MNHEY, CDR2 SMNVEV (reference sequence). The CDR3 loop spans 13 amino acids. The DNA of the CDR3 is TGTGCCAGCAGCACCCCGGGGGGTTACGAGCAGTACTTC. It codes for CASSTPGGYEQYF.

There are a few counts of this clonotype. The rearrangement links TRBV5-1 to TRBJ1-2; D might be TRBD1 (6 bases). The CDR3 runs 16 residues. Germline assignment: CDR1 SGHRS and CDR2 YFSETQ. V was clipped by 4 bases and J by 8 bases, with 24 bases between them. CDR3 sequence: CASSPIPPTQGGGYTF. DNA for the CDR3: TGCGCCAGCAGCCCAATCCCCCCCACACAGGGAGGGGGCTACACCTTC.

This clonotype was seen at least ten times. V and J are TRBV12-3 or TRBV12-4 and TRBJ2-5; 10 bases are shared with TRBD2. J was trimmed by 0 bases and V by 6 bases; bases with no gene match: 19. The CDR3 runs 20 residues. The CDR3 DNA reads as TGTGCCAGCAGCCGTCCGCGCGGGACTAGCGAGTACAACTACCAAGAGACCCAGTACTTC. Encoded protein: CASSRPRGTSEYNYQETQYF.

This clonotype was found many times. The chain couples TRBV9 to TRBJ2-2; 8 bases agree with TRBD2. Trimming took 4 bases from V and 6 from J; bases not matched to a gene: 11. Per germline, CDR1 SGDLS and CDR2 YYNGEE. The CDR3 consists of 16 residues. CDR3 protein: CASSPPGLGGSGELFF. The CDR3 DNA reads as TGTGCCAGCAGCCCCCCGGGACTAGGAGGATCCGGGGAGCTGTTTTTT.

In this sample, this clonotype turned up many times. The gene calls are TRBV7-2 and TRBJ1-6; 7 nucleotides agree with TRBD1. There are 15 residues in the CDR3. Germline V gene sequence: CDR1 SGHTA, CDR2 FQGNSA. The J segment lost 9 bases and the V segment lost 5 bases, leaving 10 bases of the junction unmatched. CDR3 bases: TGTGCCAGCAGCGTACACAGGGGTCTTGCTTCACCCCTCCACTTT. It codes for CASSVHRGLASPLHF.

The chain links TRBV20-1 to TRBJ2-1; the D gene is possibly TRBD1 (5 bases). V was shortened by 6 bases and J by 2 bases, with 11 bases between the two germline ends. The CDR3 spans 13 residues. Per germline, CDR1 DFQATT and CDR2 SNEGSKA (reference sequence). The CDR3 protein is CSATSDTYNEQFF. The CDR3 DNA reads TGCAGTGCGACATCGGACACCTACAATGAGCAGTTCTTC.

V usage is TRBV5-1 and J usage is TRBJ2-5, with 10 nucleotides matching TRBD2. Germline loops: CDR1 SGHRS, CDR2 YFSETQ. J lost 4 bases, V lost 6 bases, and 12 bases had no gene match. This CDR3 has 16 amino acids. As DNA, the CDR3 is TGCGCCAGCACCTCGCGAGCGGGAGGGCCGTCAGAGACCCAGTACTTC. Residues: CASTSRAGGPSETQYF.

This clonotype was recorded at least ten times. The chain links TRBV11-2 to TRBJ2-7; D gene unclear. This CDR3 spans 12 amino acids. The V gene's germline CDR1 is SGHAT and CDR2 FQNNGV. The V gene lost 1 base and the J gene lost 3 bases, with 4 bases spanning the gap. CDR3 residues: CASSLGHYEQYF. CDR3 DNA: TGTGCCAGCAGCTTAGGTCACTACGAGCAGTACTTC. The variable domain in full, with the rest retrieved from reference TRBV11-2 and TRBJ2-7, is EAGVAQSPRYKIIEKRQSVAFWCNPISGHATLYWYQQILGQGPKLLIQFQNNGVVDDSQLPKDRFSAERLKGVDSTLKIQPAKLEDSAVYLCASSLGHYEQYFGPGTRLTVT.

This clonotype was observed a handful of times. The CDR3 sequence: CASGPRSYSGELFF. In DNA form, the CDR3 reads TGTGCTAGTGGTCCCCGTTCTTATTCCGGGGAGCTGTTTTTT. The gene calls are TRBV12-5 and TRBJ2-2; no definite D call. Germline V gives CDR1 LGHNT, CDR2 FRNRAP. The CDR3 is 14 residues long. Trimming stripped 5 bases from V and 6 bases from J, with 13 bases between.

The sample holds many counts of this clonotype. The chain couples TRBV4-3 to TRBJ2-5, with D tentatively TRBD2 (6 bases). CDR1 and CDR2 (germline): LGHNA, YSLEER. Trimming pared 0 bases from V and 2 bases from J, leaving 13 bases between. The CDR3 has 16 residues. In DNA, the CDR3 is TGCGCCAGCAGCCAAGAAAAAACGGGGGATCAAGAGACCCAGTACTTC. It is translated as CASSQEKTGDQETQYF.

This clonotype was seen many times. The V gene is TRBV29-1, the J gene TRBJ2-7; unclear D gene. Germline values: CDR1 SQVTM, CDR2 ANQGSEA. Trimming took 0 bases from V and 2 from J, leaving 14 bases between them. This CDR3 spans 15 amino acids. CDR3 residues: CSVEEGTATTYEQYF. Written as DNA, the CDR3 is TGCAGCGTTGAAGAGGGCACAGCGACAACCTACGAGCAGTACTTC.

At least ten counts were recorded for this clonotype. The V call is TRBV19, the J call TRBJ2-7; 12 bases match TRBD1. Germline V CDR1 and CDR2: LNHDA, SQIVND (reference sequence). V shed 9 bases and J 5 bases; nucleotides not matched to a gene: 5. This CDR3 contains 13 residues. The CDR3 loop is CASSGTGGDEQYF. The CDR3 DNA sequence: TGTGCCAGCTCCGGGACAGGGGGCGACGAGCAGTACTTC.

The sample holds many counts of this clonotype. The chain uses TRBV5-1 and TRBJ2-3, with 9 bases matching TRBD1. Germline CDR1 SGHRS, CDR2 YFSETQ. J was trimmed by 3 bases and V by 4 bases; bases with no gene match: 3. This CDR3 spans 14 amino acids. As DNA, the CDR3 is TGCGCCAGCAGCATCGGACAGGGGACAGATACGCAGTATTTT. It yields the protein CASSIGQGTDTQYF. Full variable domain (remainder filled in from reference TRBV5-1 and TRBJ2-3): KAGVTQTPRYLIKTRGQQVTLSCSPISGHRSVSWYQQTPGQGLQFLFEYFSETQRNKGNFPGRFSGRQFSNSRSEMNVSTLELGDSALYLCASSIGQGTDTQYFGPGTRLTVL.

This clonotype was counted many times. This CDR3 is CASSRGAYGFYGYTF. The CDR3 bases are TGTGCCAGCAGCCGTGGCGCCTATGGTTTCTATGGCTACACCTTC. This sequence joins TRBV12-3 or TRBV12-4 and TRBJ1-2; D remains ambiguous. The CDR3 is 15 amino acids. V was cut by 6 bases and J by 4 bases, with 18 bases left in between.

This clonotype showed up many times. The chain employs TRBV29-1 and TRBJ2-7, with D tentatively TRBD1 (5 bases). The V gene's germline CDR1 is SQVTM and CDR2 ANQGSEA. V shed 6 bases and J shed 5 bases, with 14 bases lying between them. CDR3 length: 12 amino acids. In DNA, the CDR3 is TGCAGCGTCGCTCAGGGTCCCCACGAGCAGTACTTC. It translates to CSVAQGPHEQYF.

The table lists this clonotype with many counts. The J gene is TRBJ2-7, the V gene TRBV10-3; TRBD2 is a possible D gene (5 bases). The V end was cut by 7 bases, the J end by 6 bases, with 25 bases between. CDR3 length: 16 amino acids. Per the germline V gene, CDR1 is ENHRY and CDR2 is SYGVKD. This chain's CDR3 is CAITSDSPYLHTEQYF. CDR3 bases: TGTGCCATCACCTCGGACTCCCCCTATCTCCATACCGAGCAGTACTTC.

This chain joins TRBV25-1 and TRBJ2-1; weak D call: TRBD2 (5 bases). V was shortened by 2 bases and J by 5 bases, with 7 bases between the two germline ends. This CDR3 has 13 amino acids. Germline assignment: CDR1 MGHDK and CDR2 SYGVNS. The CDR3 nucleotides read TGTGCCAGCAGTGAAATGGGAGACAATGAGCAGTTCTTC. Protein: CASSEMGDNEQFF.

The J gene is TRBJ1-3, the V gene TRBV7-2; 8 bases align to TRBD1. V lost 2 bases, J lost 9 bases, and 3 bases stayed unmatched. Per germline, CDR1 SGHTA and CDR2 FQGNSA. The CDR3 has 13 residues. CDR3 nucleotide sequence: TGTGCCAGCAGCTTATCAGGGGGCGGCACCATATATTTT. Translated: CASSLSGGGTIYF.